One sample yielded the 4 T cell receptor beta chains listed below, sequenced in a study of blood T cell repertoires in COVID-19. Sequenced by immunoSEQ multiplex PCR; TCRdb stores in-frame clones only, minus some. This table has 280,000 or so clones, approximately 84% appearing once. The source material was peripheral blood. These receptors were taken from a woman aged 30 to 39 who had recovered from COVID-19.

This chain links TRBV5-8 with TRBJ1-2; 7 bases align to TRBD1. The V segment lost 0 bases and the J segment 7 bases; nucleotides outside the gene matches: 9. Germline-derived CDR1 and CDR2 are SGHTS and YDEGEE. The CDR3 spans 15 residues. In DNA, the CDR3 is TGTGCCAGCAGCTTGGCGGTTAGGGGGCGCGGTGGCTACACCTTC. Protein sequence: CASSLAVRGRGGYTF.

This chain joins TRBV10-3 and TRBJ2-1; 13 bases align to TRBD2. Germline V lookup: CDR1 ENHRY, CDR2 SYGVKD. The CDR3 is 19 residues long. J lost 0 bases, V lost 2 bases, and 7 bases had no gene match. CDR3 sequence: CAISEAGTSGVPSYNEQFF. CDR3 nucleotide sequence: TGTGCCATCAGTGAGGCCGGGACTAGCGGGGTACCCTCCTACAATGAGCAGTTCTTC.

The V gene is TRBV7-3, the J gene TRBJ2-2; 7 bases line up with TRBD2. With 5 bases clipped from V and 4 bases from J, the junction kept 10 bases outside the gene matches. The CDR3 runs to 16 residues. Germline assignment: CDR1 SGHTA and CDR2 FQGTGA. The CDR3 DNA is TGTGCCAGCAGCGCCACGCCCTCGGGAGGCACCGGGGAGCTGTTTTTT. Amino acid sequence: CASSATPSGGTGELFF. The complete variable domain, with remaining parts taken from reference TRBV7-3 and TRBJ2-2, reads GAGVSQTPSNKVTEKGKYVELRCDPISGHTALYWYRQSLGQGPEFLIYFQGTGAADDSGLPNDRFFAVRPEGSVSTLKIQRTERGDSAVYLCASSATPSGGTGELFFGEGSRLTVL.

The rearrangement uses TRBV19 and TRBJ1-1; D is perhaps TRBD1 (5 bases). CDR3 length: 13 residues. Per germline, CDR1 LNHDA and CDR2 SQIVND (reference sequence). This CDR3 is CATQGAQNTEAFF. DNA of the CDR3: TGTGCAACTCAGGGCGCACAGAACACTGAAGCTTTCTTT.